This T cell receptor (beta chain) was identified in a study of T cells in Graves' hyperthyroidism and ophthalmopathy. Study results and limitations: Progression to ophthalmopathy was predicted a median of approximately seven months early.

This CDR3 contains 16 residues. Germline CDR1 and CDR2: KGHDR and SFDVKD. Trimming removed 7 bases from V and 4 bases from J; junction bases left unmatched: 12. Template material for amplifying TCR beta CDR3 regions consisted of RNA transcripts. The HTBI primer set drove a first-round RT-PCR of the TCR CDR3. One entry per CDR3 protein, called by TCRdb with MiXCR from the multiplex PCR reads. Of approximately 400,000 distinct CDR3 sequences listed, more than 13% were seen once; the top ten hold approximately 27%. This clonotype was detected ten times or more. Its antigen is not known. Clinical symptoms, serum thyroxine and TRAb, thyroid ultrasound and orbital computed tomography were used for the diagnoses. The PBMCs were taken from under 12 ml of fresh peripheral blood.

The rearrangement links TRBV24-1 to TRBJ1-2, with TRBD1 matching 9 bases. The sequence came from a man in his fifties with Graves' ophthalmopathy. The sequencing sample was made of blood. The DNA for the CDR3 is TGTGCCACCAGCGCGGGAGGGGGACAGGGCCTCTATGGCTACACCTTC. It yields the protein CATSAGGGQGLYGYTF.